The TCR beta chain described here comes from a study of radiotherapy plus CTLA-4 blockade in lung cancer. Overall study findings and caveats: The best prediction of response reportedly came from early blood T cell clone dynamics, with interferon-beta.

Concerning this clone itself: The antigen is unknown.

Focal radiation was given together with CTLA-4 blockade (ipilimumab) to patients with chemo-refractory metastatic non-small-cell lung cancer. Sequencing was performed with immunoSEQ multiplex PCR; in TCRdb, only in-frame clones are kept and a portion is missing. This table has 85,000 to 130,000 clones, over 65% appearing once. Germline V gene data show CDR1 as MNHNS and CDR2 as SASEGT. There are 15 residues in the CDR3. V trimming: 9 bases; J trimming: 1 base; junction bases outside the gene matches: 12. This chain connects TRBV6-1 to TRBJ2-7; 7 bases align to TRBD2. The sequence came from a human donor with non-small cell lung cancer that progressed on radiotherapy plus ipilimumab. Some clones in this sample may be carry-over from other donors' samples. The sequences come from peripheral blood, collected from a patient treated with radiotherapy plus ipilimumab. The CDR3 DNA sequence: TGTGCCAGTTCGCGGGGAGGGACCCTGTCCTACGAGCAGTACTTC. It translates to CASSRGGTLSYEQYF.